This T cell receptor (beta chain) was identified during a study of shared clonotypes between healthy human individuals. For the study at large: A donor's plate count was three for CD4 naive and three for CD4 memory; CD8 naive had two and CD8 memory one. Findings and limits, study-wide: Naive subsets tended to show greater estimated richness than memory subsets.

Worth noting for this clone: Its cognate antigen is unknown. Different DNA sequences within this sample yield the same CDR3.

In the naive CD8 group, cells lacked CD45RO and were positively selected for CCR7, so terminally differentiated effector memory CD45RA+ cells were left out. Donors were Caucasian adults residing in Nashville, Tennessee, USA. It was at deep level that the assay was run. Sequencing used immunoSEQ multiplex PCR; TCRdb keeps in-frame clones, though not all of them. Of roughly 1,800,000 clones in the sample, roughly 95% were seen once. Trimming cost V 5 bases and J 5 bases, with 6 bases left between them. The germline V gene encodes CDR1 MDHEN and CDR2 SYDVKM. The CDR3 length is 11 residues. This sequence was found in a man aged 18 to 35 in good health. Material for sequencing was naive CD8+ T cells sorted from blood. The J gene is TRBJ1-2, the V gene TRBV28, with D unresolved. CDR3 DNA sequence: TGTGCCAGCAGTCCTGGATATGGCTACACCTTC. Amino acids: CASSPGYGYTF.